Listed below are T cell receptor beta chains from one sample, sequenced in a study of cytomegalovirus exposure and HLA in healthy donors. Only in-frame clones appear in the TCRdb table, and some are missing; sequencing was by immunoSEQ multiplex PCR. The sample has approximately 200,000 clones, roughly 84% seen once. Material for sequencing was PBMCs. The source is a boy aged 10-17 years in good health and CMV-seronegative. Both conserved end residues are part of each CDR3. The order of the fields is CDR3 DNA, CDR3 protein, clone size, J gene, V gene, D gene. A D gene is named only where the DNA matches it firmly. Clone size, where shown, is once, few, many, or a class for clones that have expanded.

DNA: TGTGCCACCAGCCCGTTAGGAAGCGGCGGAGCCTACGAGCAGTACTTC
CDR3: CATSPLGSGGAYEQYF
size: -
J: TRBJ2-7
V: TRBV15
D: -

DNA: TGTGCCAGCAGCGGCGGGACAGATTATCAGCCCCAGCATTTT
CDR3: CASSGGTDYQPQHF
size: -
J: TRBJ1-5
V: TRBV9
D: TRBD1

DNA: TGCGCCAGCAGCCAATCTTTGAGTCTTTACGAGCAGTACTTC
CDR3: CASSQSLSLYEQYF
size: -
J: TRBJ2-7
V: TRBV4-3
D: -

DNA: TGTGCCAGCTCACCTCTGGGACAGGGGCTAGACGAGCAGTACTTC
CDR3: CASSPLGQGLDEQYF
size: -
J: TRBJ2-7
V: TRBV18
D: TRBD1

DNA: TGCAGTGCTAGAACCTCAGGGGAGCAGTACTTC
CDR3: CSARTSGEQYF
size: few
J: TRBJ2-7
V: TRBV20-1
D: -

DNA: TGTGCCAGCAGCCTAACCGCCGAGCAGTACTTC
CDR3: CASSLTAEQYF
size: -
J: TRBJ2-7
V: TRBV28
D: -

DNA: TGTGCCAGCAGTACCAGGGGACAGGGGTACAGTGGCTACACCTTC
CDR3: CASSTRGQGYSGYTF
size: few
J: TRBJ1-2
V: TRBV28
D: TRBD1

DNA: TGTGCCAGCAGTGAACAGCAGGGAACCTATGGCTACACCTTC
CDR3: CASSEQQGTYGYTF
size: -
J: TRBJ1-2
V: TRBV6-1
D: -

DNA: TGTGCCAGCAGTCAGGGGGCGGACGACACCGGGGAGCTGTTTTTT
CDR3: CASSQGADDTGELFF
size: -
J: TRBJ2-2
V: TRBV6-4
D: TRBD1

DNA: TGTGCCAGCAGTGTCCCGGGGATGAACACTGAAGCTTTCTTT
CDR3: CASSVPGMNTEAFF
size: -
J: TRBJ1-1
V: TRBV6-5
D: -

DNA: TGTGCCAGCAGCGTCGACTGGCAAGAGACCCAGTACTTC
CDR3: CASSVDWQETQYF
size: once
J: TRBJ2-5
V: TRBV7-9
D: -

DNA: TGTGCCAGCAGCCCGTTCGGGGGATCCTACAATGAGCAGTTCTTC
CDR3: CASSPFGGSYNEQFF
size: -
J: TRBJ2-1
V: TRBV5-6
D: -

DNA: TGTGCCAGTACAGGGAATAATGAAAAACTGTTTTTT
CDR3: CASTGNNEKLFF
size: -
J: TRBJ1-4
V: TRBV6-9
D: -

DNA: TGTGCCAGCAGCTTAGGCGGGACCGTTGTTGATGAGCAGTTCTTC
CDR3: CASSLGGTVVDEQFF
size: -
J: TRBJ2-1
V: TRBV7-9
D: -

DNA: TGTGCCAGCAGCTTAGATGGTTCAGCGGCGAATGGCTACACCTTC
CDR3: CASSLDGSAANGYTF
size: -
J: TRBJ1-2
V: TRBV11-2
D: -

DNA: TGTGCCAGCAGTTACGGGCAGCAGAACACTGAAGCTTTCTTT
CDR3: CASSYGQQNTEAFF
size: -
J: TRBJ1-1
V: TRBV6-5
D: -

DNA: TGTGCCAGCAGCTTCCGAGGCCAGCAGTTCTTC
CDR3: CASSFRGQQFF
size: few
J: TRBJ2-1
V: TRBV7-2
D: -

DNA: TGTGCCAGCCTCTGGGGTAGGGGCTCCTACAATGAGCAGTTCTTC
CDR3: CASLWGRGSYNEQFF
size: -
J: TRBJ2-1
V: TRBV2
D: -

DNA: TGTGCCAGCAGCGTGCGTATCGACTATGGCTACACCTTC
CDR3: CASSVRIDYGYTF
size: -
J: TRBJ1-2
V: TRBV9
D: -

DNA: TGCAGTGCCCGTAGCCGGTACGAGCAGTACTTC
CDR3: CSARSRYEQYF
size: -
J: TRBJ2-7
V: TRBV20-1
D: -

DNA: TGTGCCAGCAGTTTCACAGGGGCGAGAGCCACTGAAGCTTTCTTT
CDR3: CASSFTGARATEAFF
size: -
J: TRBJ1-1
V: TRBV28
D: TRBD1

DNA: TGTGCCAGCAGCTTAGAGAGGCGGTCATTTTACGAGCAGTACTTC
CDR3: CASSLERRSFYEQYF
size: -
J: TRBJ2-7
V: TRBV13
D: -

DNA: TGTGCGAGTAAGGCGGGAGGGGCCTACGAGCAGTACTTC
CDR3: CASKAGGAYEQYF
size: -
J: TRBJ2-7
V: TRBV5-4
D: TRBD2

DNA: TGTGCCAGCAGCGGAGAGGGAGATACGCAGTATTTT
CDR3: CASSGEGDTQYF
size: -
J: TRBJ2-3
V: TRBV9
D: -

DNA: TGTGCCAGCAGCTTAGATCATCCAGGGACACCAAGCTCCTACGAGCAGTACTTC
CDR3: CASSLDHPGTPSSYEQYF
size: -
J: TRBJ2-7
V: TRBV11-2
D: -

DNA: TGTGCCAGCAGCTTAGGTGGCGGAGTTGCCTACGAGCAGTACTTC
CDR3: CASSLGGGVAYEQYF
size: -
J: TRBJ2-7
V: TRBV7-9
D: -

DNA: TGCGCCAGCACCTGGGACAGGGGTGAAGCTTTCTTT
CDR3: CASTWDRGEAFF
size: -
J: TRBJ1-1
V: TRBV5-1
D: TRBD1

DNA: TGTGCCACCAGCAGGGGGACACTGGGGTACGAGCAGTACTTC
CDR3: CATSRGTLGYEQYF
size: -
J: TRBJ2-7
V: TRBV15
D: -

DNA: TGCGCCAGCAGCCTGCACCCGACAGGCGGTTCTGGGGCCAACGTCCTGACTTTC
CDR3: CASSLHPTGGSGANVLTF
size: -
J: TRBJ2-6
V: TRBV4-3
D: -

DNA: TGTGCCAGCAGTGGGACTAGCGCCTACGAGCAGTACTTC
CDR3: CASSGTSAYEQYF
size: -
J: TRBJ2-7
V: TRBV6-4
D: TRBD2

DNA: TGTGCCAGCAGCTTGGCCTCCGCCTTCAGGGACTATGGCTACACCTTC
CDR3: CASSLASAFRDYGYTF
size: -
J: TRBJ1-2
V: TRBV5-5
D: -

DNA: TGTGCCAGCAGCCAAGTCTGGAGGGTCGGGGAGCTGTTTTTT
CDR3: CASSQVWRVGELFF
size: -
J: TRBJ2-2
V: TRBV14
D: -

DNA: TGTGCCAGCAGCTTGGGGTCAGAACTGTTTTTT
CDR3: CASSLGSELFF
size: -
J: TRBJ1-4
V: TRBV5-4
D: -

DNA: TGTGCCAGCAGTGAACCTAGGGAGGGTCCCCTCTATGGCTACACCTTC
CDR3: CASSEPREGPLYGYTF
size: few
J: TRBJ1-2
V: TRBV2
D: -

DNA: TGCGCCAGCAGCTTAGCAACTAGCGGGAGGAGAACCGGGGAGCTGTTTTTT
CDR3: CASSLATSGRRTGELFF
size: once
J: TRBJ2-2
V: TRBV5-1
D: TRBD2

DNA: TGTGCCAGCAGACTCGCGACTAGGAGGAATGAGCAGTTCTTC
CDR3: CASRLATRRNEQFF
size: -
J: TRBJ2-1
V: TRBV6-5
D: -

DNA: TGCGCCAGTCAAACGAGCTCCTACAATGAGCAGTTCTTC
CDR3: CASQTSSYNEQFF
size: -
J: TRBJ2-1
V: TRBV5-1
D: -

DNA: TGTGCCAGCAGTTACCATATCGGGGACACTGAAGCTTTCTTT
CDR3: CASSYHIGDTEAFF
size: -
J: TRBJ1-1
V: TRBV6-5
D: -

DNA: TGTGCCAGCAGCTTAGTAGACACCTCCTACGAGCAGTACTTC
CDR3: CASSLVDTSYEQYF
size: -
J: TRBJ2-7
V: TRBV7-9
D: -

DNA: TGTGCCAGCAGTGAAGCGGCAGGGGGGAATCAGCCCCAGCATTTT
CDR3: CASSEAAGGNQPQHF
size: -
J: TRBJ1-5
V: TRBV6-1
D: TRBD1

DNA: TGTGCCAGCAGTGAAGCGTGGGGGGGCCCCAATGAGCAGTTCTTC
CDR3: CASSEAWGGPNEQFF
size: -
J: TRBJ2-1
V: TRBV2
D: -

DNA: TGTGCCAGCAGCCCGTCGTCCGGGACAGGACACGAGCAGTACTTC
CDR3: CASSPSSGTGHEQYF
size: -
J: TRBJ2-7
V: TRBV7-6
D: TRBD1

DNA: TGTGCCAGCAGCTCCACGGGAAGGCAGGGGATTTACGAGCAGTACTTC
CDR3: CASSSTGRQGIYEQYF
size: -
J: TRBJ2-7
V: TRBV7-9
D: -

DNA: TGCGCCAGCAGCCTGGGGAGGCTGAAAAGCAACACCATATATTTT
CDR3: CASSLGRLKSNTIYF
size: -
J: TRBJ1-3
V: TRBV4-1
D: -

DNA: TGCGCCAGCAGTTTGGCCAGGGACAGATTCACAGATACGCAGTATTTT
CDR3: CASSLARDRFTDTQYF
size: once
J: TRBJ2-3
V: TRBV5-1
D: TRBD1

DNA: TGTGCCAGCAGTGAAGGGGGAGAAACCACTGAAGCTTTCTTT
CDR3: CASSEGGETTEAFF
size: -
J: TRBJ1-1
V: TRBV6-1
D: -

DNA: TGTGCCTGGAGTCCGACACTAGTCACTGAAGCTTTCTTT
CDR3: CAWSPTLVTEAFF
size: once
J: TRBJ1-1
V: TRBV30
D: -

DNA: TGCAGCGTCGAACAGAAGTCCTACAATGAGCAGTTCTTC
CDR3: CSVEQKSYNEQFF
size: once
J: TRBJ2-1
V: TRBV29-1
D: -

DNA: TGTGCCAGCAGTTTCGACAGGGTTAACTATGGCTACACCTTC
CDR3: CASSFDRVNYGYTF
size: -
J: TRBJ1-2
V: TRBV28
D: TRBD1